This T cell receptor beta chain originates from a study of T cells in Graves' hyperthyroidism and ophthalmopathy. From germline, CDR1 is SGHTA and CDR2 FQGNSA. V was shortened by 4 bases and J by 4 bases, with 13 bases between the two germline ends. The CDR3 contains 14 residues. The CDR3 regions of TCR beta were amplified from RNA transcripts. The primer set for the first-round RT-PCR of the TCR CDR3 was HTBI. TCRdb re-called the multiplex PCR reads through MiXCR, storing one row per CDR3 protein. The sample lists approximately 320,000 distinct CDR3 sequences; around 17% were seen once. This clonotype was observed many times.

This receptor was obtained from a man aged 25-45 years with Graves' hyperthyroidism. What was sequenced was blood. The chain links TRBV7-2 to TRBJ1-2; D perhaps matches TRBD1 (6 bases). DNA of the CDR3: TGTGCCAGCAGCTCCGACAGGCACGGCTATGGCTACACCTTC. This codes for CASSSDRHGYGYTF.